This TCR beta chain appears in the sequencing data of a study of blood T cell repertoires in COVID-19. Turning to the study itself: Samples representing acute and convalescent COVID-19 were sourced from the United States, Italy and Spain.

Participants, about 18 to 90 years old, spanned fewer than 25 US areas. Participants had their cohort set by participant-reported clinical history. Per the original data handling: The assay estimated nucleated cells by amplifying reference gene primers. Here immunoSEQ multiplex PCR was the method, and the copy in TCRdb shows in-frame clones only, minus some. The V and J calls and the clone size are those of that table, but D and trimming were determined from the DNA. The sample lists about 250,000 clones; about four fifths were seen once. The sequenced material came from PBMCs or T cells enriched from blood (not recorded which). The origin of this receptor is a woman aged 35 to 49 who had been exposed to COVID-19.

CDR3 sequence: CASSLRALNEKLFF. The DNA of the CDR3 is TGTGCCAGCAGCCTCCGAGCCCTGAATGAAAAACTGTTTTTT. The J gene is TRBJ1-4, the V gene TRBV3-1 (or the pseudogene TRBV3-2); D gene ambiguous. The CDR3 has 14 amino acids. Trimming removed 4 bases from V and 5 bases from J, with 11 bases in between. CDR1 is LGHDT, CDR2 YNNKEL, per germline (reference sequence).